The 5 T cell receptor beta chains reported below all come from one sample, sequenced in a study of T cells after yellow fever vaccination. TCRdb used MiXCR to reprocess the 5' RACE reads, holding one entry per CDR3 protein. The sample records about 550,000 distinct CDR3 sequences, approximately 21% being singletons. Here the sequenced sample was PBMCs, taken 15 days after the yellow fever booster vaccination. These receptors were taken from a man aged 25-45 years who received the YFV17D yellow fever vaccine.

This clonotype was counted a few times. The chain recombines TRBV12-3 or TRBV12-4 with TRBJ2-7, with TRBD1 identical over 7 bases. V lost 7 bases, J lost 0 bases, and 9 bases stayed unmatched. This CDR3 spans 15 amino acids. The CDR3: CASTLYTGDSYEQYF. CDR3 sequence (DNA): TGTGCCAGCACCCTTTATACAGGGGACTCCTACGAGCAGTACTTC.

This clonotype was found a few times. This chain uses TRBV6-1 with TRBJ2-1, with 11 bases identical to TRBD1. The CDR3 is made up of 15 amino acids. J was trimmed by 3 bases and V by 9 bases; bases with no gene match: 7. CDR1 and CDR2 from the germline V gene are MNHNS and SASEGT. The CDR3 DNA is TGTGCCAGTGTCCGGGACAGGGGGAACTACAATGAGCAGTTCTTC. Translating it yields CASVRDRGNYNEQFF.

Only a few counts were recorded for this clonotype. V and J are TRBV27 and TRBJ2-7, with 8 bases fitting TRBD2. The CDR3 is 14 residues long. The junction had 10 bases not matched to a gene; V was cut back by 10 bases and J by 2 bases. CDR1 and CDR2 (germline): MNHEY, SMNVEV (reference sequence). This chain's CDR3 is CATRRGAGTYEQYF. For the CDR3, the DNA is TGTGCCACCCGGCGGGGGGCGGGAACCTACGAGCAGTACTTC.

The chain is built from TRBV7-9 and TRBJ2-1; the D gene is possibly TRBD2 (5 bases). Trimming stripped 1 base from V and 9 bases from J, with 7 bases between. The CDR3 totals 12 residues. Germline V CDR1 and CDR2: SEHNR, FQNEAQ (reference sequence). The CDR3 sequence is CASSLGESEQFF. The CDR3 DNA reads TGTGCCAGCAGCTTAGGGGAGAGTGAGCAGTTCTTC. The variable domain in full, completed from reference TRBV7-9 and TRBJ2-1, reads DTGVSQNPRHKITKRGQNVTFRCDPISEHNRLYWYRQTLGQGPEFLTYFQNEAQLEKSRLLSDRFSAERPKGSFSTLEIQRTEQGDSAMYLCASSLGESEQFFGPGTRLTVL.

This clonotype was observed a handful of times. The chain uses TRBV9 and TRBJ2-1; 10 nucleotides align to TRBD1. Germline CDR1 reads SGDLS; CDR2 reads YYNGEE. The CDR3 covers 15 residues. Germline trimming cut 0 bases from V and 7 bases from J; bases unmatched to any gene: 4. CDR3 nucleotide sequence: TGTGCCAGCAGCGTAGGACAGGGGGCTATGAATGAGCAGTTCTTC. Translated, it gives CASSVGQGAMNEQFF. Full variable domain (outside the CDR3, taken from reference TRBV9 and TRBJ2-1): DSGVTQTPKHLITATGQRVTLRCSPRSGDLSVYWYQQSLDQGLQFLIQYYNGEERAKGNILERFSAQQFPDLHSELNLSSLELGDSALYFCASSVGQGAMNEQFFGPGTRLTVL.